This T cell receptor beta chain was identified in a study of blood T cells in healthy people across ages. Whole-study findings and limits: When set beside aged donors, long-lived donors presented more naive CD4+ cells and higher diversity. It was not possible, with unsorted PBMCs, to conclusively compare naive and antigen-experienced cells. Older age coincided with a roughly linear decline in TCR beta diversity per million T cells.

Germline V gives CDR1 MDHEN, CDR2 SYDVKM. The ends were cut back, 5 bases at V and 13 bases at J, with 18 bases in the middle. The CDR3 has 13 residues. For the second PCR, which ran for roughly 7 to 11 cycles, a sample-barcoded 5' primer and a J-beta primer mix were used. Tags on each cDNA molecule came from a template-switch adaptor with 12 random nucleotides. TCRdb analysed the 5' RACE reads with MiXCR anew, one entry per CDR3 protein. In the table there are about 680,000 distinct CDR3 sequences, about 52% of which are singletons. In the case of this clonotype: Its specificity is not known.

Input material: blood. The origin of this receptor is a woman aged 60-75 years in good health. The V and J genes are TRBV28 and TRBJ2-4, with D tentatively TRBD2 (6 bases). As DNA, the CDR3 is TGTGCCAGCAGTCCCGAGGAGGGTAATGAGCAGTACTTC. This codes for CASSPEEGNEQYF.